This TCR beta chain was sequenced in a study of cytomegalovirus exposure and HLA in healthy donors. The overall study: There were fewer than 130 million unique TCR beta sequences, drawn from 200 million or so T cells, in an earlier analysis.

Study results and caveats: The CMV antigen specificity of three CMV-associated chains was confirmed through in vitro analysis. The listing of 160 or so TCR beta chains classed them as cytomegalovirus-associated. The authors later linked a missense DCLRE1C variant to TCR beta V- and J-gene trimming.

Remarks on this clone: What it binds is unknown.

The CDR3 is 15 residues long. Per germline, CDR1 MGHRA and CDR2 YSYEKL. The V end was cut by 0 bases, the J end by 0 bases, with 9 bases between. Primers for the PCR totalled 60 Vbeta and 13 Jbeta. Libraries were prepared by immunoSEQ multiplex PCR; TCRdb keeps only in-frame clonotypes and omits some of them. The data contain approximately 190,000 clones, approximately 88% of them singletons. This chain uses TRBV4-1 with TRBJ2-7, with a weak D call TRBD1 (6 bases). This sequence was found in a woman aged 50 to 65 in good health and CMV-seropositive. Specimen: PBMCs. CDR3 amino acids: CASSQEGAVSYEQYF. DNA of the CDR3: TGCGCCAGCAGCCAAGAGGGGGCAGTCTCCTACGAGCAGTACTTC.